This T cell receptor beta chain was recorded in a study of identical twins. Study observations and caveats: Models predicted too little out-of-frame TCR alpha sharing in monozygotic twins. Out-of-frame alpha sequences shared by twins were enriched for low generation probability.

With V trimmed by 3 bases and J by 2 bases, 2 bases remained unmatched. Per the germline V gene, CDR1 is DFQATT and CDR2 is SNEGSKA (reference sequence). The CDR3 extends over 13 amino acids. The table lists this clonotype with a few counts. Its antigen is not known. Template switching added a universal primer site, and cDNA bore unique molecular identifiers. Using its own MiXCR run on the 5' RACE reads, TCRdb lists one record per CDR3 protein. The data show some 690,000 distinct CDR3 sequences, around 20% seen once. This sample also belongs to another study, concerning T cells expressing NK-cell markers. According to that study: According to the study, TCR beta repertoires originated from sorted CD3+CD56+NKG2C+, CD3+CD56+NKG2C- and CD3+CD56-NKG2C+ T cells.

This chain connects TRBV20-1 to TRBJ2-5; 8 bases are a match to TRBD1. The sequenced sample was PBMCs. The TCR sequence derives from a woman aged 18-29 years in good health. The DNA for the CDR3 is TGCAGTGCTAGTGGACAGGGACAAGAGACCCAGTACTTC. It specifies CSASGQGQETQYF.